Listed here are 6 T cell receptor beta chains from one sample, sequenced in a study of OX40 agonist ivuxolimab in advanced cancers. Sequenced by immunoSEQ multiplex PCR; TCRdb stores in-frame clones only, minus some. The sample includes 45,000 to 65,000 clones, 70% to 85% of them seen just once. Specimen: CD4+ or CD8+ T cells sorted from blood, collected in a trial of the OX40 agonist ivuxolimab. These receptors all stem from an adult with an advanced solid tumor such as melanoma, head and neck, liver or kidney cancer.

The rearrangement links TRBV7-2 to TRBJ2-7; no clear D. The V and J ends lost 1 base and 13 bases respectively, with 2 bases between them. In germline, CDR1 is SGHTA, CDR2 FQGNSA. This CDR3 spans 8 amino acids. The CDR3, as DNA: TGTGCCAGCAGCTTAGACTACTTC. It specifies CASSLDYF.

This clone appeared once. The chain joins TRBV6-7 to TRBJ1-6; D is ambiguous. TRBV6-7 carries the ORF label, with uncertain function. The CDR3 runs to 16 residues. Trimming removed 2 bases at V and 6 bases at J, with 14 bases between. The CDR3 protein is CASSYPPRYFNSPLHF. As DNA, the CDR3 is TGTGCCAGCAGTTACCCCCCCCGGTATTTTAATTCACCCCTCCACTTT.

The chain employs TRBV5-4 and TRBJ2-2; TRBD1 agrees at 7 bases. CDR3 length equals 18 residues. Trimming took 4 bases from V and 4 from J; bases not matched to a gene: 16. From germline, CDR1 is SGHNT and CDR2 YYREEE (reference sequence). CDR3 sequence (DNA): TGTGCCAGCAGCCGCCCTCGACAGGGCTCTCCGACCACCGGGGAGCTGTTTTTT. It translates to CASSRPRQGSPTTGELFF.

The V gene is TRBV6-6, the J gene TRBJ2-7; TRBD1 matches at 8 bases. V shed 0 bases, J shed 9 bases, and the junction held 4 bases outside the gene matches. CDR1 and CDR2 (germline): MNHNY, SVGAGI (reference sequence). The CDR3 is 13 amino acids. The CDR3 is CASSYSETGVQYF. CDR3 DNA sequence: TGTGCCAGCAGTTACTCGGAGACAGGGGTGCAGTACTTC.

The J gene is TRBJ1-3, the V gene TRBV9; no firm D call. V lost 3 bases and J 4 bases, leaving 11 bases between the germline ends. CDR3 length: 14 residues. Germline assignment: CDR1 SGDLS and CDR2 YYNGEE. The CDR3 DNA is TGTGCCAGCAGCGGAACCCCGGGGGGAAACACCATATATTTT. This translates into CASSGTPGGNTIYF.

The chain carries TRBV5-1 and TRBJ2-6; the D is unclear. With 0 bases removed from V and 0 bases from J, the gap between germline ends came to 1 base. CDR1 and CDR2 from the germline V gene are SGHRS and YFSETQ. CDR3 length: 14 residues. The chain's CDR3 is CASSLDSGANVLTF. The CDR3 DNA reads TGCGCCAGCAGCTTGGACTCTGGGGCCAACGTCCTGACTTTC.